The rows below give T cell receptor beta chains drawn from one sample of a study of T cells in Graves' hyperthyroidism and ophthalmopathy. TCRdb passed the multiplex PCR reads through MiXCR, listing each CDR3 protein once. The sample gives about 580,000 distinct CDR3 sequences, about half of which show up once; approximately 8.4% is in the top ten. Sequenced input: peripheral blood or thyroid tissue (not recorded which). The receptors derive from a woman in her late teens or twenties with Graves' hyperthyroidism. The CDR3 runs from the conserved cysteine through the conserved F or W. The D gene is left open where the match is weak. Clone sizes are given selectively: once, few, many, or a class where the clone is expanded.

V gene: TRBV7-8; clone size: .; J gene: TRBJ2-2; D gene: TRBD2; CDR3 length: 18; CDR3 protein: CASSLMSLAGERSGELFF; CDR3 DNA: TGTGCCAGCAGCTTAATGTCGCTAGCGGGAGAAAGGTCCGGGGAGCTGTTTTTT
V gene: TRBV20-1; clone size: .; J gene: TRBJ1-1; D gene: .; CDR3 length: 14; CDR3 protein: CSAERADTDTGAFF; CDR3 DNA: TGCAGTGCCGAGAGGGCCGACACCGACACTGGAGCTTTCTTT
V gene: TRBV6-5; clone size: .; J gene: TRBJ1-2; D gene: .; CDR3 length: 14; CDR3 protein: CASSSKWDSDGYTF; CDR3 DNA: TGTGCCAGCAGTTCGAAATGGGATTCCGATGGCTACACCTTC
V gene: TRBV30; clone size: .; J gene: TRBJ1-1; D gene: .; CDR3 length: 14; CDR3 protein: CAWSVTLPTTEAFF; CDR3 DNA: TGTGCCTGGAGTGTTACCCTCCCGACCACTGAAGCTTTCTTT
V gene: TRBV5-5; clone size: .; J gene: TRBJ1-5; D gene: .; CDR3 length: 16; CDR3 protein: CASSLGRSLGNQPQHF; CDR3 DNA: TGTGCCAGCAGCTTGGGGCGGAGTCTTGGCAATCAGCCCCAGCATTTT
V gene: TRBV7-2; clone size: .; J gene: TRBJ2-3; D gene: TRBD2; CDR3 length: 20; CDR3 protein: CASSSLGGLAGERHTDTQYF; CDR3 DNA: TGTGCCAGCAGCTCCTTGGGCGGACTAGCGGGAGAGAGGCACACAGATACGCAGTATTTT
V gene: TRBV7-9; clone size: .; J gene: TRBJ2-3; D gene: TRBD2; CDR3 length: 16; CDR3 protein: CASSAPGLAGEDTQYF; CDR3 DNA: TGTGCCAGCAGCGCCCCGGGACTAGCGGGAGAAGATACGCAGTATTTT
V gene: TRBV27; clone size: many; J gene: TRBJ1-6; D gene: .; CDR3 length: 14; CDR3 protein: CASRNQVSNSPLHF; CDR3 DNA: TGTGCCAGCAGGAATCAGGTGTCTAATTCACCCCTCCACTTT
V gene: TRBV11-2; clone size: .; J gene: TRBJ1-2; D gene: TRBD1; CDR3 length: 15; CDR3 protein: CASSLGTGALSGNTF; CDR3 DNA: TGTGCCAGCAGCCTCGGGACAGGGGCTCTCTCTGGAAACACCTTC
V gene: TRBV29-1; clone size: .; J gene: TRBJ2-7; D gene: TRBD1; CDR3 length: 14; CDR3 protein: CSTREGTGVYEQYF; CDR3 DNA: TGCAGCACCAGGGAGGGGACAGGGGTCTACGAGCAGTACTTC
V gene: TRBV4-1; clone size: many; J gene: TRBJ1-5; D gene: .; CDR3 length: 17; CDR3 protein: CASSQVKGRRKDQPQHF; CDR3 DNA: TGCGCCAGCAGCCAAGTGAAGGGGCGCAGGAAGGATCAGCCCCAGCATTTT
V gene: TRBV7-2; clone size: .; J gene: TRBJ2-7; D gene: TRBD2; CDR3 length: 16; CDR3 protein: CASSPTKLAVVGEQYF; CDR3 DNA: TGTGCCAGCAGCCCCACGAAGCTAGCGGTCGTGGGTGAGCAGTACTTC
V gene: TRBV24-1; clone size: .; J gene: TRBJ1-2; D gene: TRBD1; CDR3 length: 18; CDR3 protein: CATSVPTPGQGYSHGYTF; CDR3 DNA: TGTGCCACCAGTGTTCCTACGCCGGGACAGGGTTATTCGCATGGCTACACCTTC
V gene: TRBV12-3/TRBV12-4; clone size: .; J gene: TRBJ2-3; D gene: TRBD2; CDR3 length: 15; CDR3 protein: CASSIGLAGTDTQYF; CDR3 DNA: TGTGCCAGCAGTATCGGACTAGCGGGAACAGATACGCAGTATTTT
V gene: TRBV7-2; clone size: .; J gene: TRBJ1-2; D gene: TRBD1; CDR3 length: 16; CDR3 protein: CASSSDRGRVNYGYTF; CDR3 DNA: TGTGCCAGCAGCTCGGACAGGGGGCGCGTAAACTATGGCTACACCTTC
V gene: TRBV13; clone size: .; J gene: TRBJ2-1; D gene: .; CDR3 length: 14; CDR3 protein: CASSRSGEYNEQFF; CDR3 DNA: TGTGCCAGCAGTAGGTCAGGGGAATACAATGAGCAGTTCTTC
V gene: TRBV12-3/TRBV12-4; clone size: .; J gene: TRBJ2-1; D gene: TRBD2; CDR3 length: 14; CDR3 protein: CASSYGSGRGEQFF; CDR3 DNA: TGTGCCAGCAGTTACGGTAGCGGGAGAGGTGAGCAGTTCTTC
V gene: TRBV5-8; clone size: many; J gene: TRBJ2-5; D gene: .; CDR3 length: 14; CDR3 protein: CASSLAPGWQTQYF; CDR3 DNA: TGTGCCAGCAGCTTGGCGCCGGGTTGGCAGACCCAGTACTTC
V gene: TRBV12-3/TRBV12-4; clone size: .; J gene: TRBJ1-4; D gene: TRBD1; CDR3 length: 14; CDR3 protein: CASSLRQGNEKLFF; CDR3 DNA: TGTGCCAGCAGTCTGAGACAGGGGAATGAAAAACTGTTTTTT
V gene: TRBV7-7; clone size: .; J gene: TRBJ1-5; D gene: .; CDR3 length: 13; CDR3 protein: CASSLMGEETQHF; CDR3 DNA: TGTGCTAGCAGCTTAATGGGAGAAGAGACCCAGCATTTT
V gene: TRBV27; clone size: many; J gene: TRBJ1-2; D gene: TRBD1; CDR3 length: 13; CDR3 protein: CATNRQGALDYTF; CDR3 DNA: TGTGCCACCAATCGACAGGGGGCCCTTGACTACACCTTC
V gene: TRBV9; clone size: .; J gene: TRBJ1-1; D gene: .; CDR3 length: 17; CDR3 protein: CASSVGGDLFGNTEAFF; CDR3 DNA: TGTGCCAGCAGCGTCGGAGGTGACCTATTTGGGAACACTGAAGCTTTCTTT
V gene: TRBV5-1; clone size: many; J gene: TRBJ2-7; D gene: .; CDR3 length: 12; CDR3 protein: CASSSPGNEQYF; CDR3 DNA: TGTGCCAGCAGTTCCCCGGGAAACGAGCAGTACTTC
V gene: TRBV29-1; clone size: .; J gene: TRBJ2-2; D gene: TRBD2; CDR3 length: 13; CDR3 protein: CSTLAGGAGELFF; CDR3 DNA: TGCAGCACGTTAGCGGGAGGGGCCGGGGAGCTGTTTTTT
V gene: TRBV5-1; clone size: .; J gene: TRBJ2-6; D gene: .; CDR3 length: 18; CDR3 protein: CASSSRDPGNSGANVLTF; CDR3 DNA: TGCGCCAGCAGCTCCCGGGACCCTGGAAACTCTGGGGCCAACGTCCTGACTTTC
V gene: TRBV4-1; clone size: .; J gene: TRBJ2-5; D gene: .; CDR3 length: 16; CDR3 protein: CASSQGGRGARETQYF; CDR3 DNA: TGCGCCAGCAGCCAAGGCGGCAGAGGGGCACGGGAGACCCAGTACTTC
V gene: TRBV20-1; clone size: many; J gene: TRBJ1-1; D gene: .; CDR3 length: 8; CDR3 protein: CSAYSAFF; CDR3 DNA: TGCAGTGCTTACAGCGCTTTCTTT
V gene: TRBV7-2; clone size: many; J gene: TRBJ2-5; D gene: TRBD2; CDR3 length: 14; CDR3 protein: CASSPRLAGETQYF; CDR3 DNA: TGTGCCAGCAGCCCTCGACTAGCGGGAGAGACCCAGTACTTC
V gene: TRBV12-3/TRBV12-4; clone size: many; J gene: TRBJ1-5; D gene: TRBD1; CDR3 length: 15; CDR3 protein: CASSFGTGYNQPQHF; CDR3 DNA: TGTGCCAGCAGTTTCGGGACAGGTTACAATCAGCCCCAGCATTTT
V gene: TRBV11-1; clone size: once; J gene: TRBJ1-5; D gene: TRBD1; CDR3 length: 15; CDR3 protein: CASSSGTGVSQPQHF; CDR3 DNA: TGTGCCAGCAGCTCCGGGACAGGGGTTAGTCAGCCCCAGCATTTT
V gene: TRBV15; clone size: .; J gene: TRBJ2-7; D gene: .; CDR3 length: 15; CDR3 protein: CATSTSGRVPSEQYF; CDR3 DNA: TGTGCCACCAGCACTTCGGGACGGGTTCCTTCCGAGCAGTACTTC
V gene: TRBV6-5; clone size: many; J gene: TRBJ1-2; D gene: .; CDR3 length: 15; CDR3 protein: CASSYRGYAYYGYTF; CDR3 DNA: TGTGCCAGCAGTTACCGAGGGTACGCCTACTATGGCTACACCTTC
V gene: TRBV19; clone size: .; J gene: TRBJ2-2; D gene: TRBD2; CDR3 length: 14; CDR3 protein: CASSLTSSTGELFF; CDR3 DNA: TGTGCCAGTAGTTTGACTAGCTCCACCGGGGAGCTGTTTTTT
V gene: TRBV3-1; clone size: many; J gene: TRBJ1-1; D gene: .; CDR3 length: 14; CDR3 protein: CASSPRVTNTEAFF; CDR3 DNA: TGTGCCAGCAGCCCCAGGGTGACGAACACTGAAGCTTTCTTT
V gene: TRBV5-1; clone size: .; J gene: TRBJ2-7; D gene: .; CDR3 length: 13; CDR3 protein: CASSFKGMDEQYF; CDR3 DNA: TGCGCCAGCAGCTTTAAGGGGATGGATGAGCAGTACTTC
V gene: TRBV11-3; clone size: many; J gene: TRBJ1-2; D gene: .; CDR3 length: 14; CDR3 protein: CASSPGGGLEGYTF; CDR3 DNA: TGTGCCAGCAGCCCTGGTGGGGGTTTAGAGGGCTACACCTTC
V gene: TRBV15; clone size: .; J gene: TRBJ2-7; D gene: .; CDR3 length: 13; CDR3 protein: CATSRDGIYEQYF; CDR3 DNA: TGTGCCACCAGCAGGGACGGGATTTACGAGCAGTACTTC
V gene: TRBV7-2; clone size: few; J gene: TRBJ2-1; D gene: TRBD2; CDR3 length: 14; CDR3 protein: CASSLGLAGAGQFF; CDR3 DNA: TGTGCCAGCAGCTTAGGACTAGCGGGAGCGGGGCAGTTCTTC
V gene: TRBV12-3/TRBV12-4; clone size: .; J gene: TRBJ1-1; D gene: .; CDR3 length: 16; CDR3 protein: CASSSQRGLGFTEAFF; CDR3 DNA: TGTGCCAGCAGTTCGCAGCGGGGATTAGGGTTCACTGAAGCTTTCTTT
V gene: TRBV28; clone size: many; J gene: TRBJ2-7; D gene: .; CDR3 length: 14; CDR3 protein: CASSLDQLDYEQYF; CDR3 DNA: TGTGCCAGCAGTCTCGACCAGTTGGACTACGAGCAGTACTTC
V gene: TRBV24-1; clone size: many; J gene: TRBJ1-4; D gene: .; CDR3 length: 16; CDR3 protein: CATSDKTSATNEKLFF; CDR3 DNA: TGTGCCACCAGTGACAAAACAAGTGCAACTAATGAAAAACTGTTTTTT
V gene: TRBV29-1; clone size: .; J gene: TRBJ2-7; D gene: TRBD1; CDR3 length: 13; CDR3 protein: CSVDETGGNEQYF; CDR3 DNA: TGCAGCGTTGATGAGACAGGGGGCAACGAGCAGTACTTC